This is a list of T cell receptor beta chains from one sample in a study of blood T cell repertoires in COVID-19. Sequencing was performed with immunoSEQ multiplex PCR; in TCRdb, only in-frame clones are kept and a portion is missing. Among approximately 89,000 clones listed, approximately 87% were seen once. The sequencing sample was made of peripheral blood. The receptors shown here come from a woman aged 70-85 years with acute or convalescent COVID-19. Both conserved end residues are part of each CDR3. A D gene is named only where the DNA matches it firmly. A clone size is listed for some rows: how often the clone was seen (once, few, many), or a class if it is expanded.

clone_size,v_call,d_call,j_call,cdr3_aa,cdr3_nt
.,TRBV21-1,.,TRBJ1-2,CASSKVRDRGENGYTF,TGTGCCAGCAGCAAAGTGCGAGACAGGGGAGAGAATGGCTACACCTTC
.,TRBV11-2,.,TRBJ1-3,CASSLVFQGGNTIYF,TGTGCCAGCAGCTTAGTCTTTCAGGGAGGAAACACCATATATTTT
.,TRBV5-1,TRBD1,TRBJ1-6,CASSQGQGAENSPLHF,TGCGCCAGCAGCCAGGGACAGGGGGCAGAGAATTCACCCCTCCACTTT
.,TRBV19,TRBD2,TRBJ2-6,CASTGLERGRANSGANVLTF,TGTGCCAGTACCGGGCTCGAGCGGGGGCGCGCTAACTCTGGGGCCAACGTCCTGACTTTC
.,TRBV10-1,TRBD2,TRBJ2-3,CASQGTSGASTDTQYF,TGCGCCAGTCAAGGGACTAGCGGGGCTAGCACAGATACGCAGTATTTT
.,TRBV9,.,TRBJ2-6,CASSVGGRGPLPGANVLTF,TGTGCCAGCAGCGTAGGAGGCAGGGGACCTCTTCCTGGGGCCAACGTCCTGACTTTC
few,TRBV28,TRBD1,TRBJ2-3,CASSPPGQGADTQYF,TGTGCCAGCAGCCCCCCGGGACAGGGGGCAGATACGCAGTATTTT
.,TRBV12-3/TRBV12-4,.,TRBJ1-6,CASSGENSPLHF,TGTGCCAGCAGCGGGGAGAATTCACCCCTCCACTTT
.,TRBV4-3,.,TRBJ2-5,CASSQVPQTRGIQETQYF,TGCGCCAGCAGCCAAGTTCCCCAGACTCGGGGAATTCAAGAGACCCAGTACTTC
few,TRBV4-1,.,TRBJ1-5,CASSQHRGGRNQPQHF,TGCGCCAGCAGCCAACATCGGGGTGGCAGAAATCAGCCCCAGCATTTT
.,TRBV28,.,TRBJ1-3,CASSSPRYSGNTIYF,TGTGCCAGCAGTTCACCCCGGTACTCTGGAAACACCATATATTTT
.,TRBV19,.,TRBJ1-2,CPKMGGRYGYTF,TGTCCGAAGATGGGAGGGCGCTATGGCTACACCTTC
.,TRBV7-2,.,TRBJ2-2,CASSERNTGELFF,TGTGCCAGCAGCGAGCGAAACACCGGGGAGCTGTTTTTT
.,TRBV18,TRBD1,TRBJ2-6,CASSGQGASGANVLTF,TGTGCCAGCTCAGGACAGGGGGCGAGTGGGGCCAACGTCCTGACTTTC
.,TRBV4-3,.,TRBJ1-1,CASSQIGQNTEAFF,TGCGCCAGCAGCCAGATCGGACAAAACACTGAAGCTTTCTTT
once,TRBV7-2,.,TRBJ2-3,CASSLGAAGRTDTQYF,TGTGCCAGCAGCTTGGGGGCAGCGGGACGCACAGATACGCAGTATTTT
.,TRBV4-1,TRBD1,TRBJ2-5,CASSLPPRTGQETQYF,TGCGCCAGCAGCCTTCCACCGAGGACAGGGCAAGAGACCCAGTACTTC
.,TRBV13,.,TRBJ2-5,CASSLGQLQETQYF,TGTGCCAGCAGCTTAGGACAGCTCCAAGAGACCCAGTACTTC
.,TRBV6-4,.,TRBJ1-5,CASRREHQPQHF,TGTGCCAGCAGGAGGGAACATCAGCCCCAGCATTTT
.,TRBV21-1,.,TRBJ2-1,CASSKIRDRDSPPPYNEQFF,TGTGCCAGCAGTAAAATCCGGGACAGGGACTCCCCTCCCCCTTACAATGAGCAGTTCTTC
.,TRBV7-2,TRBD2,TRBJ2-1,CASSSPVAGVGNEQFF,TGTGCCAGCAGCTCCCCAGTAGCGGGAGTAGGCAATGAGCAGTTCTTC
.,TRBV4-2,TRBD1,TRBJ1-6,CASSQDGTVNSPLHF,TGTGCCAGCAGCCAGGACGGGACAGTTAATTCACCCCTCCACTTT
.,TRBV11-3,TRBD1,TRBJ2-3,CASSLGRGSDTQYF,TGTGCCAGCAGCTTAGGCAGGGGGTCAGATACGCAGTATTTT
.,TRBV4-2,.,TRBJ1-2,CASSQVGGSSNYGYTF,TGTGCCAGCAGCCAAGTCGGAGGGAGTTCTAACTATGGCTACACCTTC
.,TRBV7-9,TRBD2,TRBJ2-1,CASSLDAAGGRGEQFF,TGTGCCAGCAGCTTAGACGCAGCGGGAGGCCGGGGTGAGCAGTTCTTC
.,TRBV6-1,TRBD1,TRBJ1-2,CASSDPGQGSTYGYTF,TGTGCCAGCAGTGATCCGGGACAGGGATCGACCTATGGCTACACCTTC
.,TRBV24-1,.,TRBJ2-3,CATSDPTATTGYTDTQYF,TGTGCCACCAGTGACCCTACCGCCACGACAGGATACACAGATACGCAGTATTTT
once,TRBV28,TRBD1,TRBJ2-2,CASSLAGTGGAGELFF,TGTGCCAGCTCTCTCGCCGGGACAGGGGGAGCCGGGGAGCTGTTTTTT
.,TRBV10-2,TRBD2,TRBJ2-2,CASSGPNGLAGGGGAGGELFF,TGCGCCAGCAGTGGGCCCAACGGCCTAGCGGGAGGAGGGGGGGCAGGCGGGGAGCTGTTTTTT
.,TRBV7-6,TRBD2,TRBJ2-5,CASSFAGTTETQYF,TGTGCCAGCAGCTTCGCCGGGACTACGGAGACCCAGTACTTC
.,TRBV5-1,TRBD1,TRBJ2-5,CASSWSGTAQETQYF,TGCGCCAGCAGCTGGTCCGGGACAGCCCAAGAGACCCAGTACTTC
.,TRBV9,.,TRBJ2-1,CASSVTPTANEQFF,TGTGCCAGCAGCGTTACCCCAACAGCTAATGAGCAGTTCTTC
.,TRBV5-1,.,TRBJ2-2,CASSLRAGAGGELFF,TGCGCCAGCAGCTTGAGGGCAGGGGCAGGTGGGGAGCTGTTTTTT
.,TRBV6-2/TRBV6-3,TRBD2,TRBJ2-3,CASSYSGLGTQYF,TGTGCCAGCAGTTACTCGGGACTAGGTACGCAGTATTTT
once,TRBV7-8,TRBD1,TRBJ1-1,CASGQGTEAFF,TGTGCCAGCGGACAGGGCACTGAAGCTTTCTTT
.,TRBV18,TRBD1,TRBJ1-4,CASSPGQGGEKLFF,TGTGCCAGCTCACCGGGACAGGGAGGCGAAAAACTGTTTTTT
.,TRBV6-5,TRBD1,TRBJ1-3,CASGTARNTIYF,TGTGCCAGCGGGACAGCCAGAAACACCATATATTTT
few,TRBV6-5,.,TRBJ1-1,CASSQPGNPNTEAFF,TGTGCCAGCAGCCAACCAGGAAACCCGAACACTGAAGCTTTCTTT
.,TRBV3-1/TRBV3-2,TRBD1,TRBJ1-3,CASSRGQAHSGNTIYF,TGTGCCAGCAGCCGTGGACAGGCCCACTCTGGAAACACCATATATTTT
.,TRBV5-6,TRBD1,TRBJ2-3,CASSWPEPDREYDTDTQYF,TGTGCCAGCAGCTGGCCCGAACCTGACAGGGAGTACGACACAGATACGCAGTATTTT
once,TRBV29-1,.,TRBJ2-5,CSVEPSARTAFEETQYF,TGCAGCGTTGAACCCTCAGCCCGGACAGCTTTTGAGGAGACCCAGTACTTC
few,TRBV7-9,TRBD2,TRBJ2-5,CASSSPSGGAQETQYF,TGTGCCAGCAGCTCCCCAAGCGGGGGGGCGCAGGAGACCCAGTACTTC
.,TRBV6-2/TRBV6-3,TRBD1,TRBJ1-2,CASSFGQGSYGYTF,TGTGCCAGCAGTTTCGGACAGGGAAGCTATGGCTACACCTTC
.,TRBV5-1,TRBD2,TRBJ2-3,CASSPGLAGVGDTQYF,TGCGCCAGCAGCCCGGGACTAGCGGGGGTGGGAGATACGCAGTATTTT
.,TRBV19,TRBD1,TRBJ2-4,CASSTPGTGKNIQYF,TGTGCCAGTAGTACCCCCGGGACAGGCAAAAACATTCAGTACTTC
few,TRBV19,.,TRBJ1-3,CASSMSSTIYF,TGTGCCAGTAGTATGTCCTCCACCATATATTTT
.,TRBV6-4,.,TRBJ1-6,CASSDGDNSPLHF,TGTGCCAGCAGTGACGGAGATAATTCACCCCTCCACTTT
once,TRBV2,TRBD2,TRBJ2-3,CASRVRTSSTDTQYF,TGTGCCAGCAGGGTTCGGACTAGCAGCACAGATACGCAGTATTTT
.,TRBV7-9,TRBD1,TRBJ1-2,CASSLGTGMNYGYTF,TGTGCCAGCAGCTTAGGGACAGGGATGAACTATGGCTACACCTTC
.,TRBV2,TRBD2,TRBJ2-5,CASSILAGAQETQYF,TGTGCCAGCAGCATACTAGCGGGGGCACAAGAGACCCAGTACTTC
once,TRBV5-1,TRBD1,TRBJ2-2,CASSIQGAETGELFF,TGCGCCAGCAGCATACAGGGGGCGGAGACCGGGGAGCTGTTTTTT
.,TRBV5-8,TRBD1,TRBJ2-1,CASGTGPNEQFF,TGTGCCAGCGGGACAGGGCCCAATGAGCAGTTCTTC
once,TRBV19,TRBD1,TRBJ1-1,CASSISPTGGWTEAFF,TGTGCCAGTAGTATATCCCCCACAGGGGGCTGGACTGAAGCTTTCTTT
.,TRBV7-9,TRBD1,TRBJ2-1,CASSTGTGLYNEQFF,TGTGCCAGCAGCACCGGGACAGGTTTATACAATGAGCAGTTCTTC
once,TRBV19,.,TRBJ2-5,CASSTVYLAGEETQYF,TGTGCCAGTAGTACAGTTTACCTTGCAGGGGAAGAGACCCAGTACTTC
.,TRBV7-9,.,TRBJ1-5,CASSRQENQPQHF,TGTGCCAGCAGCCGACAGGAGAATCAGCCCCAGCATTTT
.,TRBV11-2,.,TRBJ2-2,CASSLSNTGELFF,TGTGCCAGCAGCTTGAGTAACACCGGGGAGCTGTTTTTT
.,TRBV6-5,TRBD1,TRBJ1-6,CASRGGQGLSPLHF,TGTGCCAGCAGGGGAGGACAGGGACTCTCACCCCTCCACTTT
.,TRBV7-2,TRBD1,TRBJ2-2,CASSRDRYTGELFF,TGTGCCAGCAGCCGGGACAGGTACACCGGGGAGCTGTTTTTT